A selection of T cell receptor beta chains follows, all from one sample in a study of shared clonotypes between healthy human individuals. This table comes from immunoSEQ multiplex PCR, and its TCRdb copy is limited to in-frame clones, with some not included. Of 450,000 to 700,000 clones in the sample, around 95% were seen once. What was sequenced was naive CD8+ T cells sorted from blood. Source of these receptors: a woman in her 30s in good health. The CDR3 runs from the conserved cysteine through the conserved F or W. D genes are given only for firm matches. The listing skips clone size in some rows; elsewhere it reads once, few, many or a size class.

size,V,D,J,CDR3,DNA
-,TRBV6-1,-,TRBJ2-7,CASSVPSAGSYEQYF,TGTGCCAGCAGCGTACCCTCGGCAGGCTCATACGAGCAGTACTTC
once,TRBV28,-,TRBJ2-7,CASSVPGQGNFEREITSYEQYF,TGTGCCAGCAGTGTCCCGGGACAGGGTAATTTTGAGCGGGAGATTACCTCCTACGAGCAGTACTTC
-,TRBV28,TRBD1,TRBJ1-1,CASSSTGPTNTEAFF,TGTGCCAGCAGCTCGACAGGGCCTACAAACACTGAAGCTTTCTTT
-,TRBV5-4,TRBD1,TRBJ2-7,CASSLRDSPYEQYF,TGTGCCAGCAGCTTACGGGACAGCCCCTACGAGCAGTACTTC
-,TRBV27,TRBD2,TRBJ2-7,CASSLYASGYEQYF,TGTGCCAGCAGTTTATACGCTAGCGGCTACGAGCAGTACTTC
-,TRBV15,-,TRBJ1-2,CATSRDGSYTF,TGTGCCACCAGCAGGGATGGGAGCTACACCTTC
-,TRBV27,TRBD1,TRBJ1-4,CASKTRGQEGEKLFF,TGTGCCAGCAAAACAAGGGGACAGGAGGGTGAAAAACTGTTTTTT
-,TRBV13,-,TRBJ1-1,CASSLGFTEAFF,TGTGCCAGCAGCTTAGGATTCACTGAAGCTTTCTTT
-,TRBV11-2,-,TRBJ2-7,CASSLTSYEQYF,TGTGCCAGCAGCTTAACCAGTTACGAGCAGTACTTC
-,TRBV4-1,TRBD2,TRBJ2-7,CASTRAGGSYEQYF,TGCGCCAGCACTCGGGCCGGGGGGTCCTACGAGCAGTACTTC
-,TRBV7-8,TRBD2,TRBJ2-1,CASSLGLAGAYPWHNEQFF,TGTGCCAGCAGCTTAGGACTAGCGGGAGCCTACCCGTGGCACAATGAGCAGTTCTTC
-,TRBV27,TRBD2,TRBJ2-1,CASSALAGGGDEQFF,TGTGCCAGCAGCGCTCTAGCGGGAGGAGGGGATGAGCAGTTCTTC
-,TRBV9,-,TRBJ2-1,CASSSSGGRSSDEQFF,TGTGCCAGCAGCTCGAGTGGAGGGCGTAGTTCCGATGAGCAGTTCTTC
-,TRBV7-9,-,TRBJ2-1,CASSWGATQFF,TGTGCCAGCAGCTGGGGGGCTACCCAGTTCTTC
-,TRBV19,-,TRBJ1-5,CASDTPGQPQHF,TGTGCCAGTGACACTCCGGGACAGCCCCAGCATTTT
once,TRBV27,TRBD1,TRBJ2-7,CASSLTRGFDEQYF,TGTGCCAGCAGTTTAACCAGGGGGTTCGACGAGCAGTACTTC
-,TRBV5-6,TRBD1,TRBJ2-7,CASSEDRDYEQYF,TGTGCCAGCAGCGAGGACAGGGACTACGAGCAGTACTTC
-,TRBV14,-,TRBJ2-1,CASSSDWDNEQFF,TGTGCCAGCAGCTCTGACTGGGACAATGAGCAGTTCTTC
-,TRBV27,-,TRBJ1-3,CASSNTFLPSGNTIYF,TGTGCCAGCAGTAACACGTTCCTACCCTCTGGAAACACCATATATTTT
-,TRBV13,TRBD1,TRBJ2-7,CASSPGTAPYEQYF,TGTGCCAGCAGCCCTGGGACAGCCCCCTACGAGCAGTACTTC
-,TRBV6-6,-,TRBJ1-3,CASSYPSGFGNTIYF,TGTGCCAGCAGTTACCCCTCGGGATTTGGAAACACCATATATTTT
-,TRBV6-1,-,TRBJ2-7,CASSEVRPGAYEQYF,TGTGCCAGCAGTGAAGTTAGGCCGGGAGCCTACGAGCAGTACTTC
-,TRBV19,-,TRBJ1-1,CASRDRDRWNTEAFF,TGTGCCAGTAGAGACAGAGACAGGTGGAACACTGAAGCTTTCTTT
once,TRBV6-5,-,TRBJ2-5,CASRERDGRGETQYF,TGTGCCAGCAGAGAAAGGGACGGACGCGGAGAGACCCAGTACTTC
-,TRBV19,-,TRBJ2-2,CASTLVATGELFF,TGTGCCAGTACTTTAGTGGCCACCGGGGAGCTGTTTTTT
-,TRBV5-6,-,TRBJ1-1,CASSLGAGNTEAFF,TGTGCCAGCAGCTTGGGGGCAGGGAACACTGAAGCTTTCTTT
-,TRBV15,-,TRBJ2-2,CATGTPNTGELFF,TGTGCCACCGGGACACCGAACACCGGGGAGCTGTTTTTT
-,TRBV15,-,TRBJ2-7,CATSNRDGTYEQYF,TGTGCCACCAGCAACCGGGACGGAACTTACGAGCAGTACTTC
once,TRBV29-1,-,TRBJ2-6,CSALQGTGANVLTF,TGCAGCGCACTACAGGGTACAGGGGCCAACGTCCTGACTTTC
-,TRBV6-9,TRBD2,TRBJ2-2,CASSYGGIGRGLQELFF,TGTGCCAGCAGTTATGGTGGCATCGGGAGGGGTCTTCAGGAGCTGTTTTTT
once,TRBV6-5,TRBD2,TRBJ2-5,CASSYLSGTETQYF,TGTGCCAGCAGTTACCTAAGCGGGACAGAGACCCAGTACTTC
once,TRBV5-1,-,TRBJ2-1,CASSFRPPLGSYNEQFF,TGCGCCAGCAGCTTTAGGCCCCCCCTCGGCTCCTACAATGAGCAGTTCTTC
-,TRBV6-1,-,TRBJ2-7,CASSYSESSYEQYF,TGTGCCAGCAGTTATTCGGAGAGCTCCTACGAGCAGTACTTC
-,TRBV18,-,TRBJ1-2,CASSPPEGANYGYTF,TGTGCCAGCTCACCACCCGAGGGGGCTAACTATGGCTACACCTTC
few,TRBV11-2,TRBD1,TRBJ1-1,CASSLKGQTYTEAFF,TGTGCCAGCAGCTTAAAGGGACAGACTTACACTGAAGCTTTCTTT
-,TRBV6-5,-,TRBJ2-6,CASSSWVGGANVLTF,TGTGCCAGCAGTTCCTGGGTTGGCGGGGCCAACGTCCTGACTTTC
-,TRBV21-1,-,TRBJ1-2,CASSKALFTENYGYTF,TGTGCCAGCAGCAAAGCCTTATTTACTGAGAACTATGGCTACACCTTC
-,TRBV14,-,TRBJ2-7,CASSQDTRVRIFYTYEQYF,TGTGCCAGCAGCCAAGATACCCGGGTTCGGATCTTCTATACCTACGAGCAGTACTTC
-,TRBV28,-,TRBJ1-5,CASSLGYRAHQPQHF,TGTGCCAGCAGTTTAGGGTACAGGGCCCATCAGCCCCAGCATTTT
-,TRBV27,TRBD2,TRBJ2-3,CASSQGEGLGTDTQYF,TGTGCCAGCAGTCAAGGGGAGGGACTCGGCACAGATACGCAGTATTTT
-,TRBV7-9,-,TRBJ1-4,CASSYDGQPNEKLFF,TGTGCCAGCAGCTACGACGGACAACCTAATGAAAAACTGTTTTTT